The 13 T cell receptor beta chains in this list originate from one sample, sequenced in a study of OX40 agonist ivuxolimab in advanced cancers. The protocol was immunoSEQ multiplex PCR, while the TCRdb copy is restricted to in-frame clones and leaves out a portion. The table records about 82,000 clones, about 92% of them present only once. The sample in question was CD4+ or CD8+ T cells sorted from blood, obtained in a trial of the OX40 agonist ivuxolimab. The receptors were sampled from an adult with an advanced solid tumor such as melanoma, head and neck, liver or kidney cancer.

CDR3 sequence: CASSLESINEQFF. In DNA, the CDR3 is TGTGCCAGCAGCTTAGAGTCAATCAATGAGCAGTTCTTC. This chain joins TRBV13 and TRBJ2-1; the D is unclear. The germline CDR1 and CDR2 sequences are PRHDT and FYEKMQ (reference sequence). The CDR3 covers 13 residues. The ends were cut back, 1 base at V and 6 bases at J, with 7 bases in the middle.

This chain connects TRBV7-9 to TRBJ2-7, with TRBD1 identical over 9 bases. The CDR3 sequence is 15 residues long. V lost 3 bases and J lost 4; bases outside the gene matches: 7. CDR1 SEHNR and CDR2 FQNEAQ come from the germline V gene (reference sequence). This CDR3 is CASSFPQGALYEQYF. Here the CDR3 DNA reads TGTGCCAGCAGCTTTCCACAGGGGGCTCTGTACGAGCAGTACTTC.

The chain employs TRBV12-5 and TRBJ2-4, with D perhaps matching TRBD1 or TRBD2 (6 bases each). Germline loops: CDR1 LGHNT, CDR2 FRNRAP. Between the trimmed V and J ends, which lost 1 base and 0 bases, there was a span of 22 bases. This CDR3 spans 20 amino acids. CDR3 coding DNA: TGTGCTAGTGGTTTGGCCCTACTAGAGGGGGGCCCCTTAGCCAAAAACATTCAGTACTTC. This translates into CASGLALLEGGPLAKNIQYF.

The chain joins TRBV10-2 to TRBJ2-1, with no clear D. V lost 1 base and J lost 0, with 4 bases in between. CDR1 is WSHSY and CDR2 is SAAADI in the germline V gene. The CDR3 extends over 14 amino acids. The CDR3 loop reads CASSELSSYNEQFF. For the CDR3, the DNA is TGCGCCAGCAGTGAGTTAAGCTCCTACAATGAGCAGTTCTTC.

This clone has a single count. This chain uses TRBV29-1 with TRBJ2-7, with D perhaps given as TRBD1 or TRBD2 (6 bases each). With 7 bases removed from V and 0 bases from J, the gap between germline ends came to 13 bases. The V gene's germline CDR1 is SQVTM and CDR2 ANQGSEA. The CDR3 has 13 amino acids. The CDR3 here is CSGRDIASYEQYF. The CDR3 bases are TGCAGCGGGCGGGACATAGCCTCCTACGAGCAGTACTTC.

The V call is TRBV6-4, the J call TRBJ1-1; TRBD1 aligns across 7 bases. In germline, CDR1 is MRHNA, CDR2 SNTAGT. The CDR3 spans 16 residues. J lost 0 bases, V lost 4 bases, and 8 bases had no gene match. CDR3 sequence (DNA): TGTGCCAGCAGTGCCGACAGGGAAGAAATGAACACTGAAGCTTTCTTT. Protein sequence: CASSADREEMNTEAFF.

V usage is TRBV4-1 and J usage is TRBJ2-5, with 9 bases aligning to TRBD1. The DNA end is a closer match to TRBJ2-7, so the J assignment may be wrong. CDR3 length: 14 amino acids. The germline gives CDR1 MGHRA, CDR2 YSYEKL. The CDR3 DNA reads TGCGCCAGCAGCCTTGGACAGGGGATCTACGAGCAGTACTTC. This codes for CASSLGQGIYEQYF.

This chain joins TRBV13 and TRBJ2-7, with 9 bases matching TRBD1. Unmatched junction bases numbered 0, after V lost 0 bases and J lost 6 bases. This CDR3 spans 13 amino acids. Germline V lookup: CDR1 PRHDT, CDR2 FYEKMQ (reference sequence). The CDR3 reads CASSLGTGGEQYF. In DNA form, the CDR3 reads TGTGCCAGCAGCTTAGGGACAGGGGGCGAGCAGTACTTC.

A single count supports this clone. This chain uses TRBV28 with TRBJ1-2; possible D gene TRBD1, 6 bases. The CDR3 is made up of 16 amino acids. From germline, CDR1 is MDHEN and CDR2 SYDVKM. V was cut by 5 bases and J by 0 bases, with 16 bases left in between. In DNA, the CDR3 is TGTGCCAGCAGTCAGGTCCCAGGGGCTGCTAACTATGGCTACACCTTC. It is translated as CASSQVPGAANYGYTF.

This clone has a single count. V is TRBV5-8 and J is TRBJ2-7, with D possibly being TRBD1 or TRBD2 (5 bases each). The CDR3 consists of 14 residues. Trimming took off 3 bases at V and 3 bases at J, with 13 bases between the two ends. Germline CDR1 reads SGHTS; CDR2 reads YDEGEE. CDR3 residues: CASSYMGPDYEQYF. In DNA, the CDR3 is TGTGCCAGCAGCTATATGGGACCAGACTACGAGCAGTACTTC.

The rearrangement joins TRBV21-1 to TRBJ1-5; the table's D call, TRBD1, was not checked against the DNA. TRBV21-1 is marked as a pseudogene. CDR3 length equals 16 residues. This chain's CDR3 is CASSKWGTGGSQPQHF. Here the CDR3 DNA reads TGTGCCAGCAGCAAATGGGGCACAGGGGGCAGTCAGCCCCAGCATTTT.

The chain couples TRBV11-2 to TRBJ1-3; the D gene is possibly TRBD1 (6 bases). Trimming removed 5 bases at V and 0 bases at J, with 11 bases between. Germline CDR1 SGHAT, CDR2 FQNNGV. This CDR3 spans 15 amino acids. The chain's CDR3 is CASSPDRLSGNTIYF. Here the CDR3 DNA reads TGTGCCAGCAGCCCTGACAGGCTCTCTGGAAACACCATATATTTT.

V and J are TRBV13 and TRBJ1-4, with a weak D call TRBD1 (6 bases). CDR3 length: 15 residues. Per the germline V gene, CDR1 is PRHDT and CDR2 is FYEKMQ (reference sequence). V was trimmed by 2 bases and J by 8 bases, leaving 15 bases between them. DNA of the CDR3: TGTGCCAGCAGCTTAAGCGGGGGGCGCAGGGAAAAACTGTTTTTT. Translating it yields CASSLSGGRREKLFF.